The table lists the clone carrying this T cell receptor (beta chain) with a few counts. Its antigen is unidentified. The sample originates from a study of T-cell reconstitution after alpha-beta-depleted transplantation in children. The authors prepared the TCRbeta library with unique molecular identifiers. Each CDR3 protein is one row after TCRdb ran MiXCR on the PCR reads. The sample carries around 370,000 distinct CDR3 sequences, 16% recorded once. CDR3 length: 13 amino acids. Trimming took 6 bases from V and 3 from J; bases not matched to a gene: 5. Study-wide results and caveats: Elevated TCRbeta diversity at day 60 was traced, in some patients, to surviving recipient T cells and thymic progenitors. Several hundred rapidly expanded clones from non-depleted graft cells reportedly supplied alpha-beta T cells about two months post-transplant. When one year had passed after transplant, most T-cell counts and diversity came from newly produced T cells.

The source is a male patient under 10 years old who had a stem cell transplant for acute lymphoblastic leukemia, so the T cells may come from the graft donor. Material: PBMCs, mostly from graft donor cells, obtained 360 days after TCRalphabeta/CD19-depleted stem cell transplant. The V call is TRBV12-3 or TRBV12-4, the J call TRBJ2-7, with 7 positions matching TRBD1. The CDR3 here is CASRGTARYEQYF. DNA of the CDR3: TGTGCCAGCAGGGGGACAGCCCGCTACGAGCAGTACTTC.